The clone carrying this TCR beta chain was counted only a few times. The antigen remains undetermined. The data belong to a study of memory CD4+ T cells and cytomegalovirus serostatus. Study context: This sample comes from healthy Belgian adults, eight to ten CMV seropositive, roughly 22 seronegative. Study results and caveats: Repertoires predicted CMV serostatus with median bootstrapped AUC of about 0.96. Of 150 to 200 reported CMV TCRbeta sequences, roughly 70 were found in memory CD4+ repertoires.

Germline values: CDR1 SGHTA, CDR2 FQGNSA. V shed 5 bases, J shed 5 bases, and the junction held 13 bases outside the gene matches. This CDR3 has 16 residues. The sort gate was single viable CD3+CD4+CD8-CD45RO+ cells for memory CD4+ T cells. Positive selection with CD4 microbeads enriched total CD4+ T cells. Repertoires were generated with immunoSEQ multiplex PCR, while TCRdb's copy carries only in-frame clones and drops some. The sample includes over 45,000 clones, about four fifths seen only once; the top ten take around 0.43%. The TCR originated in an adult in good health and CMV-seronegative. This chain links TRBV7-2 with TRBJ2-7; 9 positions match TRBD1. Sequenced: memory CD4+ T cells from blood. CDR3 residues: CASSPTSGTGRNEQYF. Here the CDR3 DNA reads TGTGCCAGCAGCCCTACGTCCGGGACAGGGCGGAACGAGCAGTACTTC.